The 18 T cell receptor delta chains below all came from one sample that was sequenced in a study of γδ T cells in repeated Plasmodium falciparum infection. Gammadelta T cells were flow-sorted from PBMC into Vgamma9/Vdelta2+ and Vdelta2-negative populations for bulk analysis. TCRdb redid clone calling on the multiplex PCR reads using CATT. The sample lists more than 70,000 delta-chain clones; 0.8% to 1% were seen once. Sequences were obtained from gamma-delta T cells from blood. These receptor sequences come from a pool of human donors (malaria-infected and uninfected, not separated).

This clone was detected a few times. It differs at one base from a far larger clone, so likely a read error. Other DNA sequences in this specimen translate into the identical CDR3. J is TRDJ1 and V is TRDV1; 7 positions agree with TRDD2. The CDR3 has 18 residues. Germline assignment: CDR1 TSWWSYY and CDR2 QGS. After removal of 3 bases from V and 4 bases from J, the junction contained 17 bases not matched to a gene. The CDR3 loop is CALGECSYRTAPSDKLIF. The CDR3 nucleotides are TGTGCTCTTGGGGAGTGTTCCTACCGTACTGCGCCCAGCGATAAACTCATCTTT.

This clone has just a few counts. The translation of this DNA and the TCRdb protein of a much larger clone differ at residue 6, probably owing to a read error; the protein shown here is translated from the DNA. The rearrangement links TRDV2 to TRDJ1, with TRDD3 matching over 12 bases. Matching the DNA to germline supplied the J gene, which TCRdb does not give. Germline lookup yields CDR1 GEAIGNYY and CDR2 EKD. CDR3 length equals 18 residues. After removal of 2 bases from V and 2 bases from J, the junction contained 11 bases not matched to a gene. The CDR3 DNA reads TGTGCCTGTGACAAGAGGTACTGGGGGATACTGGTAACCGATAAACTCATCTTT. It encodes CACDKRYWGILVTDKLIF.

This clone was detected only a few times. The TCRdb protein comes from a much larger clone and disagrees with this DNA's translation at residue 12, likely due to a read error; the protein given here is derived from the DNA. No call exists for the J gene, whereas the V gene is TRDV2; the table's D call of TRDD3 was not tested on the DNA. The CDR3 runs 14 residues. Germline values: CDR1 GEAIGNYY, CDR2 EKD. CDR3 bases: TGTGCCTGTGACAGTATGGGAGGACCCGATAAACCCATCTTT. Protein: CACDSMGGPDKPIF.

This clone was seen a handful of times. TCRdb's listed protein matches a much larger clone and diverges from this DNA's translation at residue 3, likely through a read error; the protein shown comes from the DNA. The chain uses TRDV2 and TRDJ1, with 7 nucleotides matching TRDD3. TCRdb gives no J gene; it was assigned here by matching the DNA to germline. Germline CDR1 is GEAIGNYY and CDR2 is EKD. The length of the CDR3 is 14 residues. The CDR3 loop is CASDRLGETDKLIF. DNA for the CDR3: TGTGCCAGTGACAGGTTGGGGGAGACCGATAAACTCATCTTT.

Only a few counts were recorded for this clone. TCRdb shows a much larger clone's protein in place of this DNA's translation, and the two differ at residue 3, likely through a read error; the protein shown is translated from the DNA. The rearrangement uses TRDV1 and TRDJ1; 7 positions agree with TRDD2. The J gene comes from matching the DNA to germline here; TCRdb lacks it. Germline V lookup: CDR1 TSWWSYY, CDR2 QGS. The CDR3 is 18 residues long. CDR3: CARGERFPTTGSRDKLIF. Written as DNA, the CDR3 is TGTGCTCGTGGGGAAAGATTTCCTACGACCGGGTCTCGCGATAAACTCATCTTT.

A remark on this clone: The TCRdb protein, from a much larger clone, departs from this DNA's translation at residue 7, likely by read error; the protein shown derives from the DNA. V is TRDV2 and J is TRDJ1; possible D gene TRDD3, 6 bases. TCRdb records no J gene; here it was assigned by comparing the DNA to germline. The CDR3 runs to 14 residues. Germline values: CDR1 GEAIGNYY, CDR2 EKD. The germline V and J ends were trimmed by 5 bases and 3 bases, with 15 bases remaining between them. In nucleotides, the CDR3 is TGTGCCTGTGGGGGTGGGGGTACAGCCGATAAACTCATCTTT. Protein product: CACGGGGTADKLIF.

There are a few counts of this clone. TCRdb's entry gives the protein of a much larger clone, which mismatches this DNA's translation at residue 12, likely from a read error; the protein reported here is translated from the DNA. V usage is TRDV1 and J usage is TRDJ1, with a possible D match to TRDD3 (6 bases). Because TCRdb records no J gene, it was assigned here through a match of the DNA to germline. Germline V gene sequence: CDR1 TSWWSYY, CDR2 QGS. Trimming stripped 5 bases from V and 3 bases from J, with 28 bases between. The CDR3 totals 19 residues. CDR3 sequence: CALGFPGSYLGGAADKLIF. For the CDR3, the DNA is TGTGCTCTTGGGTTCCCCGGTAGTTACTTGGGGGGTGCCGCCGATAAACTCATCTTT.

This clone appeared a few times. The protein that TCRdb holds for this DNA derives from a much larger clone and differs from the translated DNA at residue 11, which likely indicates a read error; the protein shown here is translated from the DNA. The chain joins TRDV2 to TRDJ1, with D unresolved. Germline matching of the DNA provided the J gene here, since TCRdb leaves it blank. This CDR3 has 14 residues. From germline, CDR1 is GEAIGNYY and CDR2 EKD. This chain's CDR3 is CACDTHPGSDRLIF. DNA for the CDR3: TGTGCCTGTGACACTCATCCAGGGTCCGATAGACTCATCTTT.

Note on this clone: With only one base between it and a far larger clone, this is likely a read error. The sample has other DNA sequences that encode this CDR3 too. The genes are TRDV1 and TRDJ1; 10 bases fit TRDD3. No J gene was available from TCRdb, and it was assigned here by a germline match of the DNA. After removal of 5 bases from V and 3 bases from J, the junction contained 18 bases not matched to a gene. Germline lookup yields CDR1 TSWWSYY and CDR2 QGS. The CDR3 runs 19 residues. CDR3 sequence (DNA): TGTGCTCTTGGGTACAATCTACGGCGGGGGATACGTGTGTCCGATAAACTCATCTTT. This gives the protein CALGYNLRRGIRVSDKLIF.

This clone was found many times. TCRdb's protein, taken from a much larger clone, differs from this DNA's translation at residue 11, likely owing to a read error; the protein displayed comes from the DNA. The rearrangement links TRDV1 to TRDJ1, with a possible D match to TRDD2 (6 bases). TCRdb lists no J gene, so it was determined here by aligning the DNA to germline. The V gene's germline CDR1 is TSWWSYY and CDR2 QGS. The V end was cut by 0 bases, the J end by 0 bases, with 20 bases between. The CDR3 totals 19 residues. The CDR3 DNA sequence: TGTGCTCTTGGGGAACTATCCTACCAGGGGGTTAGCTACACCGATAAACTCATCTTT. It translates to CALGELSYQGVSYTDKLIF.

Of note for this clone: It differs at one base from a far larger clone, so likely a read error. The same CDR3 arises from other DNA sequences in this sample as well. The CDR3, as DNA: TGTGCCTGTGACACGGTTCTTACCACCGACAAACTCATCTTT. This encodes CACDTVLTTDKLIF. This chain joins TRDV2 and TRDJ1, with no clear D. The J gene, missing from TCRdb, was assigned here through DNA to germline matching. Germline CDR1 reads GEAIGNYY; CDR2 reads EKD. The CDR3 loop spans 14 amino acids.

In this sample, this clone turned up a few times. A much larger clonotype is one base distant, so this may be a read error. The chain links TRDV1 to TRDJ1; D possibly corresponds to TRDD3 (5 bases). TCRdb supplies no J gene; here it was assigned by aligning the nucleotide sequence to germline. The ends were cut back, 1 base at V and 0 bases at J, with 27 bases in the middle. Germline CDR1 reads TSWWSYY; CDR2 reads QGS. The CDR3 extends over 21 amino acids. The CDR3 bases are TGTGCTCTTGGGGAACGTCCCTGCCGGATAGGCGTACTTGCGTACACCGATAAACTCATCTTT. Its translation: CALGERPCRIGVLAYTDKLIF.

Notes on this clone: The TCRdb record carries a much larger clone's protein, which differs from this DNA's translation at residue 12; a read error is the likely cause, and the protein listed here is the DNA translation. This sequence joins TRDV1 and TRDJ1; 10 nucleotides match TRDD3. Here the J gene was assigned by germline matching of the DNA, as TCRdb has none. The ends lost 1 base at V and 1 base at J; junction bases unmatched: 12. The length of the CDR3 is 19 residues. Looked up from germline, CDR1 is TSWWSYY and CDR2 is QGS. This CDR3 reads CALGERHLGDIGGTDKLIF. Here the CDR3 DNA reads TGTGCTCTTGGGGAACGTCACCTGGGGGATATAGGCGGCACCGATAAACTCATCTTT.

Turning to this clone: This is likely an artifact of a read error, given a far larger clone one base away. Other DNA sequences in this specimen translate into the identical CDR3. The gene calls are TRDV1 and TRDJ1, with TRDD3 matching over 8 bases. Germline matching of the DNA provided the J gene here, since TCRdb leaves it blank. The V gene's germline CDR1 is TSWWSYY and CDR2 QGS. The CDR3 consists of 25 residues. This CDR3 is CALGEKVPPNPLGWDTPHYTDKLIF. In DNA form, the CDR3 reads TGTGCACTTGGGGAAAAGGTACCCCCAAATCCCCTGGGATGGGATACGCCCCATTACACCGATAAACTCATCTTT.

On this clone: The protein given by TCRdb reflects a much larger clone and differs at residue 6 from this DNA's translation, likely from a read error; the protein shown is the DNA's translation. CDR3 residues: CACDTFTRGTLDKLIF. As DNA, the CDR3 is TGTGCCTGTGACACCTTCACCCGGGGGACTCTCGATAAACTCATCTTT. The chain carries TRDV2 and TRDJ1; D may be TRDD3 (6 bases). Germline matching of the DNA provided the J gene here, since TCRdb leaves it blank. Germline CDR1 and CDR2: GEAIGNYY and EKD. The CDR3 is made up of 16 amino acids. The V gene lost 0 bases and the J gene lost 4 bases, with 17 bases spanning the gap.

About this clone: The TCRdb record carries a much larger clone's protein, which differs from this DNA's translation at residue 11; a read error is the likely cause, and the protein listed here is the DNA translation. This chain links TRDV1 with TRDJ1, with TRDD2 matching 9 bases. This CDR3 comprises 18 residues. The ends lost 5 bases at V and 0 bases at J; junction bases unmatched: 13. The germline V gene has CDR1 TSWWSYY and CDR2 QGS. This CDR3 reads CALGNLPTKSAYTDKLIF. The CDR3 DNA follows: TGTGCTCTTGGGAACCTTCCTACGAAGTCTGCGTACACCGATAAACTCATCTTT.

Ten or more counts support this clone. This probably arose from a read error, given a far larger clone one base away. At the DNA level, this CDR3 is encoded by other sequences in the same sample as well. The chain links TRDV2 to TRDJ1; 12 positions match TRDD3. This CDR3 spans 19 amino acids. The junction had 13 bases not matched to a gene; V was cut back by 3 bases and J by 0 bases. Germline values: CDR1 GEAIGNYY, CDR2 EKD. This chain's CDR3 is CACDPVLGDTPLYTDKLIF. The CDR3 DNA reads as TGTGCCTGTGACCCTGTGCTGGGGGATACGCCTTTGTACACCGATAAACTCATCTTT.

Concerning this clone itself: The protein recorded in TCRdb matches a much larger clone and deviates from this DNA's translation at residue 8, suggesting a read error; the protein here is obtained by translating the DNA. V gene TRDV2 combines with J gene TRDJ1, with 10 bases identical to TRDD3. TCRdb supplies no J gene; here it was assigned by aligning the nucleotide sequence to germline. V dropped 1 base and J dropped 2; count of bases not matched to a gene: 15. Germline V lookup: CDR1 GEAIGNYY, CDR2 EKD. This CDR3 has 19 amino acids. The CDR3 region is CACDTMRIWGIGTTDKLIF. In DNA form, the CDR3 reads TGTGCCTGTGACACGATGAGAATCTGGGGGATAGGAACGACCGATAAACTCATCTTT.